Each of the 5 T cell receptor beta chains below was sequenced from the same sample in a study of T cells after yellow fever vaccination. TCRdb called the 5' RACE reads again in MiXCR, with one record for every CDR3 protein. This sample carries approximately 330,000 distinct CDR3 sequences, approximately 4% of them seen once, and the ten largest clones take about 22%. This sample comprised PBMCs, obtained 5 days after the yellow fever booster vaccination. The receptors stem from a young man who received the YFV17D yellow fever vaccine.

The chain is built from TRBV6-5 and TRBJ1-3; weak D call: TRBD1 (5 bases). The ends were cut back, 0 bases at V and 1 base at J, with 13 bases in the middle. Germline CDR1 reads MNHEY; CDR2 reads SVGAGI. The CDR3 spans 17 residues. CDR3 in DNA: TGTGCCAGCAGTTACTCGGCAGGGCGAGTATCTGGAAACACCATATATTTT. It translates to CASSYSAGRVSGNTIYF.

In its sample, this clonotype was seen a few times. The CDR3 is CAWTKGAQNYGYTF. The CDR3 region has the DNA TGTGCCTGGACCAAGGGAGCACAGAACTATGGCTACACCTTC. This rearrangement joins TRBV30 to TRBJ1-2, with D unclear. This CDR3 is 14 amino acids long. V was cut by 4 bases and J by 2 bases, with 14 bases left in between. The germline V gene encodes CDR1 GTSNPN and CDR2 SVGIG (reference sequence).

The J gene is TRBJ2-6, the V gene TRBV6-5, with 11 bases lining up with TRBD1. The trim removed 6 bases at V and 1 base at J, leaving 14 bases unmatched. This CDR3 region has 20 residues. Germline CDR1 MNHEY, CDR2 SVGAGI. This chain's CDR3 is CASRQLVGTGGRSGANVLTF. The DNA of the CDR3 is TGTGCCAGCAGACAACTCGTCGGGACAGGGGGGCGATCTGGGGCCAACGTCCTGACTTTC.

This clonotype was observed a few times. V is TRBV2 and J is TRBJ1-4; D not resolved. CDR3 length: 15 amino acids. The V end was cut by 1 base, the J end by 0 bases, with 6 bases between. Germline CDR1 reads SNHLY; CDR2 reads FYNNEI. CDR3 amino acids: CASSEEGATNEKLFF. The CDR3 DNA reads TGTGCCAGCAGTGAAGAAGGAGCAACTAATGAAAAACTGTTTTTT.

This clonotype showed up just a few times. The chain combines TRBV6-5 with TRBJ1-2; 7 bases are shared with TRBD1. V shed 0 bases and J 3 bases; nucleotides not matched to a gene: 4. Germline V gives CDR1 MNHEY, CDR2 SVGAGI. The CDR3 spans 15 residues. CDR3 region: CASSYSGQAHYGYTF. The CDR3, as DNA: TGTGCCAGCAGTTACTCCGGACAGGCGCACTATGGCTACACCTTC.